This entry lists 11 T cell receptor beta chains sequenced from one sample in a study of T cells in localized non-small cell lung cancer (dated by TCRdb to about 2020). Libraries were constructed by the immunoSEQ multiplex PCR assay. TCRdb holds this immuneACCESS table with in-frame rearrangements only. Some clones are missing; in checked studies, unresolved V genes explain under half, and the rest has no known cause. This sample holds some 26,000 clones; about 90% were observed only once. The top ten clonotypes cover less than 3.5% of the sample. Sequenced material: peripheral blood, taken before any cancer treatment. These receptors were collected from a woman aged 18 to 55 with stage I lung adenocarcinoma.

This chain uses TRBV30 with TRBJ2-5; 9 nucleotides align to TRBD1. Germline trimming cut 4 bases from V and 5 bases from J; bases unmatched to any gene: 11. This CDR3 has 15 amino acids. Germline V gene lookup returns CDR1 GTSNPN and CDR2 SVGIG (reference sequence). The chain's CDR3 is CAWTLRGTGLETQYF. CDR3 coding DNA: TGTGCCTGGACTTTAAGAGGGACAGGGCTGGAGACCCAGTACTTC.

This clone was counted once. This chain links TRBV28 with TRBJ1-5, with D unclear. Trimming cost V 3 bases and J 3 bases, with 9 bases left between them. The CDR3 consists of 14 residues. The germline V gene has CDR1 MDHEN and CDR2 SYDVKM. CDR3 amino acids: CASSLPEYNQPQHF. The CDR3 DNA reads TGTGCCAGCAGTTTGCCAGAGTACAATCAGCCCCAGCATTTT. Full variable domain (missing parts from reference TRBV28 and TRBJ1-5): DVKVTQSSRYLVKRTGEKVFLECVQDMDHENMFWYRQDPGLGLRLIYFSYDVKMKEKGDIPEGYSVSREKKERFSLILESASTNQTSMYLCASSLPEYNQPQHFGDGTRLSIL.

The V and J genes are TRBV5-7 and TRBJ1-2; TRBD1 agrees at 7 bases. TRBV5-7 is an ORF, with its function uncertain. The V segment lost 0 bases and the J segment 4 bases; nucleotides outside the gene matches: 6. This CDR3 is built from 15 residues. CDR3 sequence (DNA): TGTGCCAGCAGCTTGGGGAACAGGGGCCTCTATGGCTACACCTTC. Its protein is CASSLGNRGLYGYTF.

This CDR3 reads CASSSGADSNQPQHF. The CDR3 coding sequence is TGTGCCAGCAGCTCCGGGGCGGATAGCAATCAGCCCCAGCATTTT. The V gene is TRBV11-3, the J gene TRBJ1-5; possibly TRBD1 for D (5 bases). The V end lost 4 bases, the J end lost 0 bases, and 10 bases lay between the germline ends. Germline lookup yields CDR1 SGHNT and CDR2 YENEEA. The CDR3 covers 15 residues.

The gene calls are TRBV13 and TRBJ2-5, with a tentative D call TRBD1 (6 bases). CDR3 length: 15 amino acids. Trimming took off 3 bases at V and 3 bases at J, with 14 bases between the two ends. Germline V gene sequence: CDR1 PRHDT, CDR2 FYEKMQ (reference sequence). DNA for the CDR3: TGTGCCAGCAGCTTCGCGTTGGCAGGGGAAGAGACCCAGTACTTC. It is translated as CASSFALAGEETQYF.

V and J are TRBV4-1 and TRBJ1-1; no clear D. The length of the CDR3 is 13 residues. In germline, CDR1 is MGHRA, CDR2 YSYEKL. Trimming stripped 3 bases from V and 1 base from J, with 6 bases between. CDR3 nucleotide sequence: TGCGCCAGCAGCCACCCCAGGAACACTGAAGCTTTCTTT. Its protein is CASSHPRNTEAFF.

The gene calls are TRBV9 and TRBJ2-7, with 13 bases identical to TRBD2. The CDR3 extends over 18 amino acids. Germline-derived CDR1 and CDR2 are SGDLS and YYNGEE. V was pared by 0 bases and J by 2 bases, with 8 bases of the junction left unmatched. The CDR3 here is CASSVGGLAGSPPYEQYF. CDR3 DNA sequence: TGTGCCAGCAGCGTAGGGGGACTAGCGGGAAGTCCACCCTACGAGCAGTACTTC.

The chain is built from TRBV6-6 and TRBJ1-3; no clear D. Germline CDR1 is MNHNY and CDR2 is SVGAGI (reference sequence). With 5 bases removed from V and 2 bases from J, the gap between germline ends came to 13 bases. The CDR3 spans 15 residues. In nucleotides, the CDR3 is TGTGCCAGCAGTCCCTGGCCGAAGGCTGGAAACACCATATATTTT. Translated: CASSPWPKAGNTIYF.

The CDR3 region is CASSAEGRLTEAFF. For the CDR3, the DNA is TGTGCCAGCAGCGCAGAAGGGCGGCTTACTGAAGCTTTCTTT. V and J are TRBV9 and TRBJ1-1; D is ambiguous. V lost 3 bases and J 5 bases, leaving 14 bases between the germline ends. The CDR3 length is 14 residues. Germline-derived CDR1 and CDR2 are SGDLS and YYNGEE. The full variable domain, completed using reference TRBV9 and TRBJ1-1, is DSGVTQTPKHLITATGQRVTLRCSPRSGDLSVYWYQQSLDQGLQFLIQYYNGEERAKGNILERFSAQQFPDLHSELNLSSLELGDSALYFCASSAEGRLTEAFFGQGTRLTVV.

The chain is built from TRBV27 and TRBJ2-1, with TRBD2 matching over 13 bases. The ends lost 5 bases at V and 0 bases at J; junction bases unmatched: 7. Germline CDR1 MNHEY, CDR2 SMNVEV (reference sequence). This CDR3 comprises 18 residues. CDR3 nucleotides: TGTGCCAGCAGTCCCGGACTAGCGGGAGCCCTCTCCTACAATGAGCAGTTCTTC. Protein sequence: CASSPGLAGALSYNEQFF.

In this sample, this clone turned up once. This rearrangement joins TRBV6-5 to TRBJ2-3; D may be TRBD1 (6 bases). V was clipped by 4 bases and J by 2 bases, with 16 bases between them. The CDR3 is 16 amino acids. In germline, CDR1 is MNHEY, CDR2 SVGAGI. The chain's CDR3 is CASSWQQGPHTDTQYF. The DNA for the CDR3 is TGTGCCAGCAGTTGGCAACAGGGACCCCACACAGATACGCAGTATTTT.